These 26 T cell receptor beta chains came from one sample sequenced in a study of graft-versus-host responses after intestinal transplantation. Profiling relied on immunoSEQ multiplex PCR, and the TCRdb table lists in-frame clones only, not all of them. The sample lists tens of thousands of clones, roughly 90% occurring once. Which antigens these TCRs recognize remains unknown. This sample comprised unstimulated CD8+ T cells sorted from spleen or lymph node cells, obtained before intestinal transplant. These receptors were taken from a human donor who received an intestinal transplant.

This clone was counted only a few times. The chain is built from TRBV11-2 and TRBJ2-5, with 10 bases fitting TRBD2. The V and J ends lost 7 bases and 3 bases, in that order; junction bases with no gene match: 11. The CDR3 covers 16 residues. Germline CDR1 and CDR2: SGHAT and FQNNGV. This CDR3 reads CASNVRGTSGKETQYF. In DNA, the CDR3 is TGTGCCAGCAACGTCAGAGGAACTAGCGGGAAAGAGACCCAGTACTTC.

The V call is TRBV15, the J call TRBJ2-3, with TRBD2 as a possible D gene (6 bases). Germline V gives CDR1 LNHNV, CDR2 YYDKDF (reference sequence). This CDR3 has 14 amino acids. The ends were cut back, 2 bases at V and 3 bases at J, with 9 bases in the middle. CDR3 sequence reads: CATSRRAGTDTQYF. For the CDR3, the DNA is TGTGCCACCAGCAGACGAGCGGGTACAGATACGCAGTATTTT.

This chain connects TRBV27 to TRBJ1-6; 9 bases agree with TRBD1. Losses at the gene ends were 3 bases for V and 10 bases for J; bases not matched to a gene: 7. The CDR3 covers 15 residues. The germline gives CDR1 MNHEY, CDR2 SMNVEV (reference sequence). The CDR3 is CASSLGDRGSSPLHF. CDR3 nucleotides: TGTGCCAGCAGTTTGGGTGACAGGGGGTCATCACCCCTCCACTTT.

The chain recombines TRBV6-1 with TRBJ2-2, with 7 bases fitting TRBD1. The CDR3 is 15 residues long. The J segment lost 2 bases and the V segment lost 10 bases, leaving 10 bases of the junction unmatched. In germline, CDR1 is MNHNS, CDR2 SASEGT. CDR3 sequence (DNA): TGTGCCACCTCGCGTACAGGGGACAACACCGGGGAGCTGTTTTTT. This translates into CATSRTGDNTGELFF.

The chain links TRBV19 to TRBJ2-1; D may be TRBD2 (6 bases). The germline V gene has CDR1 LNHDA and CDR2 SQIVND (reference sequence). V was cut by 3 bases and J by 9 bases, with 12 bases left in between. The CDR3 length is 13 residues. CDR3 nucleotides: TGTGCCAGTAGTATTGGAGGGGACGGTGAGCAGTTCTTC. This encodes CASSIGGDGEQFF.

This chain joins TRBV7-8 and TRBJ2-7; 7 positions match TRBD1. V dropped 3 bases and J dropped 3; count of bases not matched to a gene: 11. Germline lookup yields CDR1 SGHVS and CDR2 FQNEAQ. The CDR3 spans 16 residues. The CDR3 nucleotides are TGTGCCAGCAGCTTGGCCGGACAGGCCCTCTTCTACGAGCAGTACTTC. Encoded protein: CASSLAGQALFYEQYF.

This clone was detected only a few times. The chain joins TRBV5-6 to TRBJ2-1; a weak D match, TRBD1 (5 bases). In germline, CDR1 is SGHDT, CDR2 YYEEEE. The CDR3 contains 16 residues. V was trimmed by 0 bases and J by 2 bases, leaving 12 bases between them. The CDR3 is CASSLAATATYNEQFF. The CDR3 region has the DNA TGTGCCAGCAGCTTGGCCGCGACAGCCACCTACAATGAGCAGTTCTTC.

The chain uses TRBV7-6 and TRBJ1-2, with D possibly being TRBD1 (5 bases). The germline gives CDR1 SGHVS, CDR2 FNYEAQ. This CDR3 has 16 residues. V was cut by 0 bases and J by 5 bases, with 16 bases left in between. As DNA, the CDR3 is TGTGCCAGCAGCTTAGCGGGCAGGGCCTTTGGGTATGGCTACACCTTC. Its protein product is CASSLAGRAFGYGYTF.

The CDR3 DNA follows: TGCAGCGTTGGGCTGACAGGGAACAATGAGCAGTTCTTC. Translating it yields CSVGLTGNNEQFF. The chain has TRBV29-1 and TRBJ2-1; 7 positions agree with TRBD1. V trimming: 4 bases; J trimming: 5 bases; junction bases outside the gene matches: 5. Germline lookup yields CDR1 SQVTM and CDR2 ANQGSEA. The CDR3 has 13 residues.

The chain links TRBV15 to TRBJ2-1; 10 nucleotides line up with TRBD2. CDR3 length: 14 residues. Trimming cost V 8 bases and J 6 bases; bases outside gene matches: 7. Looked up from germline, CDR1 is LNHNV and CDR2 is YYDKDF (reference sequence). CDR3 protein: CATSSGRVFNEQFF. The DNA of the CDR3 is TGTGCCACCTCCAGCGGGAGGGTATTCAATGAGCAGTTCTTC. The full variable domain, in which reference TRBV15 and TRBJ2-1 provide the parts outside the CDR3, is DAMVIQNPRYQVTQFGKPVTLSCSQTLNHNVMYWYQQKSSQAPKLLFHYYDKDFNNEADTPDNFQSRRPNTSFCFLDIRSPGLGDTAMYLCATSSGRVFNEQFFGPGTRLTVL.

CDR3 in DNA: TGTGCCACCAGACAAGCGCGATTCTCCTACAATGAGCAGTTCTTC. This gives the protein CATRQARFSYNEQFF. The rearrangement uses TRBV7-9 and TRBJ2-1; no clear D gene. This CDR3 comprises 15 residues. V was trimmed by 10 bases and J by 0 bases, leaving 16 bases between them. Germline loops: CDR1 SEHNR, CDR2 FQNEAQ (reference sequence).

V is TRBV2 and J is TRBJ2-7, with a possible D match to TRBD1 (6 bases). The CDR3 spans 14 residues. Trimming took off 6 bases at V and 7 bases at J, with 19 bases between the two ends. Per the germline V gene, CDR1 is SNHLY and CDR2 is FYNNEI. The CDR3 loop is CASRGHRELGEQYF. CDR3 nucleotides: TGTGCCAGCAGAGGGCACAGGGAACTAGGGGAGCAGTACTTC. Using reference TRBV2 and TRBJ2-7 for the parts outside the CDR3, the full variable domain is EPEVTQTPSHQVTQMGQEVILRCVPISNHLYFYWYRQILGQKVEFLVSFYNNEISEKSEIFDDQFSVERPDGSNFTLKIRSTKLEDSAMYFCASRGHRELGEQYFGPGTRLTVT.

In its sample, this clone was seen once. The J gene is TRBJ2-7, the V gene TRBV6-5; tentative D call: TRBD1 (7 bases). V was clipped by 10 bases and J by 3 bases, with 16 bases between them. CDR1 and CDR2 (germline): MNHEY, SVGAGI. The CDR3 loop spans 13 amino acids. This chain's CDR3 is CATQGGSVYEQYF. CDR3 sequence (DNA): TGTGCCACCCAGGGGGGTTCCGTCTACGAGCAGTACTTC.

The chain carries TRBV4-2 and TRBJ2-6, with D perhaps TRBD2 (6 bases). Per germline, CDR1 LGHNA and CDR2 YNFKEQ. The V and J ends lost 0 bases and 2 bases respectively, with 8 bases between them. This CDR3 has 16 amino acids. CDR3 sequence (DNA): TGTGCCAGCAGCCAAGAGGGGGGAACTGGGGCCAACGTCCTGACTTTC. Translation gives CASSQEGGTGANVLTF.

This chain connects TRBV27 to TRBJ2-3; 9 bases agree with TRBD2. This CDR3 region has 18 residues. With V trimmed by 5 bases and J by 1 base, 13 bases remained unmatched. Germline assignment: CDR1 MNHEY and CDR2 SMNVEV (reference sequence). CDR3 residues: CASSPPQGLATGTDTQYF. The CDR3 DNA sequence: TGTGCCAGCAGTCCCCCTCAGGGACTAGCCACGGGCACAGATACGCAGTATTTT.

V is TRBV9 and J is TRBJ1-1; 9 nucleotides agree with TRBD1. The CDR3 is 14 amino acids. Germline V gene data show CDR1 as SGDLS and CDR2 as YYNGEE. The J segment lost 1 base and the V segment lost 7 bases, leaving 5 bases of the junction unmatched. CDR3 sequence reads: CASAKQGANTEAFF. DNA of the CDR3: TGTGCCAGCGCGAAACAGGGGGCGAACACTGAAGCTTTCTTT. The full variable domain, completed using reference TRBV9 and TRBJ1-1, is DSGVTQTPKHLITATGQRVTLRCSPRSGDLSVYWYQQSLDQGLQFLIQYYNGEERAKGNILERFSAQQFPDLHSELNLSSLELGDSALYFCASAKQGANTEAFFGQGTRLTVV.

The chain combines TRBV9 with TRBJ1-2, with D possibly TRBD1 on 6 matching bases. The CDR3 totals 16 residues. CDR1 and CDR2 from the germline V gene are SGDLS and YYNGEE. V was shortened by 4 bases and J by 2 bases, with 18 bases between the two germline ends. This CDR3 is CASSPGDNPENYGYTF. The DNA of the CDR3 is TGTGCCAGCAGCCCTGGGGACAACCCCGAAAACTATGGCTACACCTTC.

The chain uses TRBV10-3 and TRBJ2-1; the D is unclear. Trimming took 3 bases from V and 8 from J, leaving 14 bases between them. There are 14 residues in the CDR3. Germline V gene data show CDR1 as ENHRY and CDR2 as SYGVKD. Written as DNA, the CDR3 is TGTGCCATCAGTGATCTGGTGGAGCCGGATGAGCAGTTCTTC. This gives the protein CAISDLVEPDEQFF.

The CDR3 DNA sequence: TGTGCCAGTAGGCAACCCCGGACAGTTGGCAATCAGCCCCAGCATTTT. Encoded protein: CASRQPRTVGNQPQHF. This sequence joins TRBV19 and TRBJ1-5; tentatively, D is TRBD1 (6 bases). CDR1 and CDR2 from the germline V gene are LNHDA and SQIVND (reference sequence). Trimming took off 6 bases at V and 2 bases at J, with 17 bases between the two ends. This CDR3 has 16 residues.

The chain carries TRBV7-9 and TRBJ2-7; D is possibly TRBD1 (5 bases). The CDR3 covers 14 residues. Trimming took 1 base from V and 5 from J, leaving 12 bases between them. Germline V CDR1 and CDR2: SEHNR, FQNEAQ (reference sequence). The CDR3 loop reads CASSLEGLADEQYF. CDR3 nucleotides: TGTGCCAGCAGCTTAGAGGGGTTGGCGGACGAGCAGTACTTC.

This chain uses TRBV15 with TRBJ1-4, with 7 bases matching TRBD1. Trimming took 2 bases from V and 6 from J; bases not matched to a gene: 6. This CDR3 is 15 amino acids long. Germline CDR1 is LNHNV and CDR2 is YYDKDF (reference sequence). The CDR3 DNA reads as TGTGCCACCAGCAGACCGGGACAGAGAGATGAAAAACTGTTTTTT. As protein: CATSRPGQRDEKLFF.

The CDR3 nucleotides read TGTGCCAGCAGTTTAGTGGCGGGAGATATCTACGAGCAGTACTTC. Translated: CASSLVAGDIYEQYF. The chain combines TRBV28 with TRBJ2-7, with 7 bases aligning to TRBD2. V lost 2 bases to trimming and J lost 3 bases; unmatched junction nucleotides: 7. Germline V CDR1 and CDR2: MDHEN, SYDVKM. The CDR3 contains 15 residues.

The chain employs TRBV7-9 and TRBJ2-5, with a tentative D call TRBD1 (5 bases). Germline values: CDR1 SEHNR, CDR2 FQNEAQ (reference sequence). The V gene lost 11 bases and the J gene lost 2 bases, with 15 bases spanning the gap. CDR3 length: 13 residues. Here the CDR3 reads CAGQRQLQETQYF. CDR3 in DNA: TGTGCCGGCCAGAGACAGCTACAAGAGACCCAGTACTTC.

This chain links TRBV9 with TRBJ1-2; 7 positions agree with TRBD1. The V segment lost 3 bases and the J segment 2 bases; nucleotides outside the gene matches: 7. The germline CDR1 and CDR2 sequences are SGDLS and YYNGEE. The CDR3 contains 15 residues. Written as DNA, the CDR3 is TGTGCCAGCAGCGGATGGGACAGCGACAACTATGGCTACACCTTC. The encoded protein is CASSGWDSDNYGYTF.

V and J are TRBV29-1 and TRBJ1-1; D perhaps matches TRBD1 (6 bases). The CDR3 has 14 residues. CDR1 and CDR2 (germline): SQVTM, ANQGSEA. CDR3 sequence: CSAWGGAMNTEAFF. The CDR3 DNA sequence: TGCAGTGCTTGGGGGGGGGCCATGAACACTGAAGCTTTCTTT.

A note on this clone: The sample has other DNA sequences that encode this CDR3 too. The chain recombines TRBV28 with TRBJ2-7; TRBD2 aligns across 11 bases. The germline CDR1 and CDR2 sequences are MDHEN and SYDVKM. The junction had 2 bases not matched to a gene; V was cut back by 3 bases and J by 4 bases. The CDR3 extends over 14 amino acids. Here the CDR3 DNA reads TGTGCCAGCAGTTTGGGACTAGCGGCTTACGAGCAGTACTTC. Residues: CASSLGLAAYEQYF.